This T cell receptor (beta chain) was profiled in a study of T cell changes during pregnancy in multiple sclerosis. The germline V gene has CDR1 SGHDT and CDR2 YYEEEE. CDR3 length: 12 amino acids. The J segment lost 7 bases and the V segment lost 2 bases, leaving 3 bases of the junction unmatched. Data came from immunoSEQ multiplex PCR; TCRdb stores just in-frame clones and leaves some out. The table includes 40,000 to 50,000 clones, approximately 91% detected once. In this sample, this clone turned up once. The clonotype originates from a female donor with multiple sclerosis, enrolled in a pregnancy study. This chain links TRBV5-6 with TRBJ2-7; the match to TRBD1 covers 7 bases. This material consisted of CD8+ T cells from peripheral blood mononuclear cells, taken in the third trimester of pregnancy. The CDR3 loop is CASSFTGDEQYF. The CDR3 DNA reads TGTGCCAGCAGCTTTACAGGGGATGAGCAGTACTTC.